This TCR beta chain was documented in a study of cytomegalovirus exposure and HLA in healthy donors (dated by TCRdb to the late 2010s). Describing the broader study: According to an earlier analysis of around 600 of the donors, some 170 million T cells yielded 120 million or so unique TCR beta sequences and about 300 Gb of sequence data. An early release that covered about 600 HLA-typed donors contained approximately 290 gigabases of sequencing data and about 84 million unique TCR sequences. The study used immunosequencing to profile the T cell repertoires of approximately 630 subjects and linked those repertoires to cytomegalovirus serostatus. Several DR-DQ haplotypes were handled as single units for association and clustering because linkage in the cohort was strong. To predict cytomegalovirus infection status, the study brought together high-throughput TCR immunosequencing, statistical association of individual TCRs with disease status, and machine learning. Rather than drawing on any new phenotypic data, the later analysis identified candidate immune exposures from TCR beta sequences and the way those sequences occurred across donors. Of the 398 genotyped donors, around 81% fell in the genetic ancestry cluster associated with self-reported Caucasian donors. Every discovery cohort repertoire had been produced on one sequencing platform. The aim of the study was to test whether cataloging public T cell receptors could identify signatures of past pathogen exposure. Among about 360 genotyped donors of the cohort, an average of around 240,000 unique TCR beta nucleotide sequences were sequenced per donor, roughly 20% of them non-productive. The number of donors typed differed by locus, with about 629-640 for A, B, C, DRB1 and DQB1, around 500 for DQA1, approximately 570 for DPA1, and 450 to 480 for DPB1. A later genetic analysis took genome-wide SNP genotypes for about three fifths of the roughly 700 donors and used that subset as a discovery cohort. Donor age, sex, ethnicity and CMV serostatus were collected together with the repertoire data. HLA typing included class I and class II loci at four-digit resolution. An earlier analysis of some 500 of the donors applied high-throughput TCR beta sequencing to assess whether each TCR beta V gene segment acted as functional or pseudogenic. Along with the roughly 670-subject first cohort, a separate validation cohort of over a hundred different subjects was used. To study patterns of TCR occurrence, a later analysis re-analyzed previously published TCR beta repertoires from around 660 donors and added high-resolution HLA genotyping.

According to the germline V gene, CDR1 reads MGHRA and CDR2 reads YSYEKL. There are 12 amino acids in the CDR3, from cysteine to phenylalanine inclusive. Kept here is only the CDR3 DNA, which spans 36 bases and is read in frame from base 1. V loses 1 base, J loses 7 bases, and the germline ends lie 7 bases apart. About this clone itself: Its antigen is currently not known. The input lacks base qualities; no much larger clone sits a single base away.

What the authors observed across the whole study: A cluster of highly shared sequence variants was judged likely to represent a technical artifact of the sequencing pipeline. The cohort was sequenced for TCR beta chains only, and without alpha or paired-chain data the features that could be detected were limited. Across donors, most TCR sequences were observed very rarely, whereas some public TCRs were present in many individuals. Because HLA typing was missing for some donors at each locus, association tests included only the typed subset. A further reported finding was that TCR beta sequences accurately predicted the HLA-A and HLA-B alleles for most subjects in the first cohort. In a later genetic analysis, fewer N-insertions in productive TCRs were reported among donors in an Asian-associated ancestry cluster than the 666-donor mean. An association between a missense DCLRE1C variant and V-gene and J-gene trimming of TCR beta chains was found in a later genetic analysis and replicated in an independent cohort. Cytomegalovirus status was reported to be diagnosed by the classifier with high specificity and sensitivity in both the original and validation cohorts. In a later analysis, most CMV-associated TCR beta chains were found to appear HLA-restricted, with HLA associations seemingly driven largely by CMV exposure. In a later analysis, over 15,000 TCR beta sequences were associated with specific HLA alleles at a false discovery rate of 0.05. Linkage disequilibrium might explain the correlated functional status among segregating V segments, but an unknown experimental factor could not be ruled out. In an earlier analysis of 587 of the donors, most TCR beta V segments appeared in productive rearrangements about 87% or about 30% of the time, broadly matching IMGT annotations. Several of the top co-occurrence clusters appeared to be linked to parvovirus B19, influenza, CMV and Epstein-Barr virus, according to a later analysis. It was suggested by the authors that the approach could potentially be generalized to other disease states and immunological phenotypes. In a later analysis, HLA-associated TCR beta chains showed more clonal expansion and lower generation probabilities than non-associated chains that were equally common. For the cohort, immune exposure information was limited to CMV serostatus. Assigning TCR associations to individual alleles was difficult when HLA alleles, especially DR and DQ, strongly co-occurred. Some IMGT-functional V segments, including TRBV6-2 and TRBV6-3, could not be distinguished by the 87-base-pair reads and were therefore excluded. A total of 150 to 200 TCR beta chains were listed by the study as associated with cytomegalovirus. A few of the identified cytomegalovirus-associated TCR beta chains were confirmed in vitro to be specific for cytomegalovirus antigens. Sequencing depth was assumed to be roughly uniform across donors in the presence/absence analyses, though that assumption may not hold. Because counts were too low, roughly 17 rarely observed V segments, including chromosome 9 orphons, were left out of the earlier analysis of 587 of the donors. According to a later analysis, TCR association rates differed among HLA loci, with DRB1 alleles showing the most associated TCRs and HLA-C alleles showing the fewest.

The cohort consisted of 666 healthy bone marrow donors. At the time of sampling, all cohort members were nominally healthy, though unrecorded immune exposures were likely present. The donor was CMV seronegative and belonged to the group of over 350 seronegative cohort members. A peripheral blood sample was collected from each donor, and TCR beta sequencing was performed on peripheral blood mononuclear cells. The Qiagen DNeasy Blood Extraction Kit was used to extract genomic DNA from the blood cell samples. The method behind the library was the immunoSEQ multiplex PCR assay. For the multiplex PCR, a mixture combining 60 forward primers for TCR Vbeta segments and 13 reverse primers for TCR Jbeta segments was used. The CDR3 region of rearranged TCR beta genes was amplified from genomic DNA by a multiplex PCR assay. On the Illumina HiSeq System, the amplified TCR beta libraries were sequenced as 87-base-pair reads. The authors' analysis ran thus. Across the 670 or so repertoires, a later analysis counted 75 million to 90 million unique TCR beta chains, around 10 million of which were shared by at least two donors. Raw reads were error-corrected and collapsed into unique sequences with a nearest-neighbor algorithm that merged closely related sequences to remove PCR and sequencing errors. Alignment of CDR3 sequences to IMGT reference sequences was used to assign V, D and J gene segments. Each retained sequence needed at least a six-nucleotide match to both a V gene segment and a J gene segment. Rearrangements were classified as productive when the CDR3 lacked stop codons and remained in frame with V and J, and all other rearrangements were classified as non-productive. CDR3 was defined according to IMGT convention as the region running from the second conserved V-encoded cysteine to the conserved J-encoded phenylalanine. The earlier analysis of about 610 of the donors excluded sequences that lacked an unambiguous match to a single V gene segment. An earlier analysis of 450 to 650 of the donors called V segments functional above 56.7% productive rearrangements and segregating when the between-donor standard deviation exceeded 5%. A statistical classification framework was built to diagnose cytomegalovirus status from the catalog of TCR beta chain sequences. In a later analysis, V and J genes were assigned by comparing TCR nucleotide sequences against IMGT/GENE-DB human TR gene sequences. The TCRdist pipeline was used in a later analysis to assign CDR3 sequences and most-parsimonious VDJ recombination scenarios. In a later analysis, each TCR beta chain was defined by its CDR3 amino acid sequence together with its V-gene family, and reads lacking a unique V-gene family were excluded. A later analysis removed roughly 590 highly shared, low-generation-probability nucleotide sequences to deal with suspected cross-contamination and a sequencing artifact. In a later analysis, a clonal expansion index for each public chain was calculated from normalized within-repertoire ranks of inferred template counts. Generation probabilities in a later analysis came from a VDJ recombination model fitted to out-of-frame rearrangements, and those results were checked against IGoR. In a later analysis, hypergeometric tests were used to score TCR-TCR, TCR-HLA and TCR-CMV co-occurrence, with a repertoire-size bias correction applied to TCR pairs. In a later analysis, false discovery rates were estimated by permuting HLA or CMV assignments 20 times. In a later analysis, co-occurring TCRs were grouped using DBSCAN, and TCRdist sequence similarity was added for clustering within HLA-allele-positive subsets. For co-occurrence clustering, repertoires with fewer than 30,000 or more than 120,000 public chains were excluded, along with five repertoires with anomalous nucleotide sharing. TCRdb mirrors the immuneACCESS table, restricted to in-frame sequences. Some clones are absent from its copies; in checked studies, under half trace to an unresolved V gene, and the reason for the others is unknown. V and J calls plus clone size are reproduced from that table; the DNA served to infer D and trimming. The sample table shows 210,000 or so clones, and 85% are seen once. The ten largest clones add up to 0.2% to 0.25% of the sample.

This clonotype was obtained from a girl aged 2 to 9 in good health and CMV-seronegative. The chain is assembled from TRBV4-1 and TRBJ1-1, with an unclear D gene assignment. Sequencing was performed on PBMCs. This receptor carries the CDR3 CASSQGLNEAFF. At the DNA level, the sequence is TGCGCCAGCAGCCAAGGACTGAATGAAGCTTTCTTT.